This note documents a single T cell receptor (beta chain) sequence. Its antigen is unidentified. TCRdb called the reads again in MiXCR, with one record for every CDR3 protein. The profile shows about 490,000 distinct CDR3 sequences, about a quarter of them singletons. These data originate in a study of T cell repertoires in cytomegalovirus infection. Study-wide context: Both a matching HLA type and CMV infection were indicated by public TCR beta signatures. Findings of the study overall: The ex vivo response was dominated by HLA-C-restricted CMV-specific TCR beta clonotypes. Cumulative frequency of public TCR beta families picked out carriers of CMV plus the relevant HLA.

This CDR3 contains 14 residues. The V segment lost 0 bases and the J segment 7 bases; nucleotides outside the gene matches: 3. Germline V CDR1 and CDR2: GTSNPN, SVGIG (reference sequence). The TCR sequence derives from a human donor in good health (CMV status not recorded). Some clones in this sample may be carry-over from other donors' samples. This chain links TRBV30 with TRBJ2-4; 10 nucleotides match TRBD2. Sequencing used PBMCs. For the CDR3, the DNA is TGTGCCTGGAGTGTTCCTAGCGGGAGTAACATTCAGTACTTC. Protein: CAWSVPSGSNIQYF.